Each of the 31 T cell receptor beta chains below was sequenced from the same sample in a study of blood T cells in healthy people across ages. It was with a sample-barcoded 5' primer and a J-beta primer mix that a second PCR of roughly 7 to 11 cycles was run. TCRdb passed the 5' RACE reads through MiXCR, listing each CDR3 protein once. This sample has around 1,900,000 distinct CDR3 sequences; roughly 43% occur once, and the top ten carry approximately 22%. The sample consisted of blood. The source is a human donor in good health.

This chain links TRBV4-3 with TRBJ2-7, with D perhaps TRBD1 or TRBD2 (5 bases each). The CDR3 consists of 18 residues. Germline CDR1 and CDR2: LGHNA and YSLEER. Trimming removed 1 base from V and 3 bases from J, with 22 bases in between. CDR3 DNA: TGCGCCAGCAGCCAAGTCTGGGCGGGCCATCAGGGCGTCTACGAGCAGTACTTC. This encodes CASSQVWAGHQGVYEQYF.

CDR3 nucleotides: TGTGCCAGCAGTGCCCGGGGCCCTGAAGCTTTCTTT. The encoded protein is CASSARGPEAFF. The chain has TRBV2 and TRBJ1-1; possible D gene TRBD1, 5 bases. Germline-derived CDR1 and CDR2 are SNHLY and FYNNEI. This CDR3 comprises 12 residues. V lost 4 bases and J lost 6, with 9 bases in between.

As concerns this clonotype: This could be a read error, since a much larger clone is one nucleotide away. The V gene is TRBV6-5, the J gene TRBJ2-1; 9 nucleotides match TRBD2. Trimming at V came to 3 bases and at J to 10 bases, leaving 10 bases not matched to a gene. Germline CDR1 MNHEY, CDR2 SVGAGI. The CDR3 is 15 residues long. The CDR3 coding sequence is TGTGCCAGCAGTTATTACCTAGCGGGGCACTACGAGCAGTTCTTC. The encoded protein is CASSYYLAGHYEQFF.

This clonotype was detected only a few times. This chain joins TRBV20-1 and TRBJ2-5; possibly TRBD1 for D (6 bases). Deletions cut 6 bases from V and 4 bases from J, with 21 bases between. Germline V gives CDR1 DFQATT, CDR2 SNEGSKA (reference sequence). This CDR3 has 15 residues. The CDR3 sequence is CSARGYGTLRETQYF. DNA of the CDR3: TGCAGTGCCAGGGGTTATGGGACCCTCAGAGAGACCCAGTACTTC.

This clonotype was found once. This chain connects TRBV5-1 to TRBJ2-1; 10 bases are a match to TRBD2. CDR1 SGHRS and CDR2 YFSETQ come from the germline V gene. V was pared by 0 bases and J by 8 bases, with 8 bases of the junction left unmatched. CDR3 length: 16 amino acids. In DNA form, the CDR3 reads TGCGCCAGCAGCTTGGATCTAGCGGGGGTCAGGGATGAGCAGTTCTTC. It encodes CASSLDLAGVRDEQFF.

V and J are TRBV6-4 and TRBJ2-1; D may be TRBD1 or TRBD2 (6 bases each). The length of the CDR3 is 13 residues. V gave up 4 bases and J gave up 14 bases, with 18 bases separating them. CDR1 is MRHNA and CDR2 is SNTAGT in the germline V gene. CDR3 in DNA: TGTGCCAGCAGTGCCGGCCCCGGGGGCATGAAGTTCTTC. It codes for CASSAGPGGMKFF.

This chain connects TRBV5-4 to TRBJ1-2; the match to TRBD1 covers 7 bases. The CDR3 totals 15 residues. Germline CDR1 reads SGHNT; CDR2 reads YYREEE (reference sequence). V shed 1 base, J shed 6 bases, and the junction held 9 bases outside the gene matches. CDR3 nucleotide sequence: TGTGCCAGCAGCTTGCCGTCCCAGGGGGAGGATGGCTACACCTTC. Translated, it gives CASSLPSQGEDGYTF.

Concerning this clonotype: Its ends do not fully match the called genes, so a read error is possible. The chain is built from TRBV20-1 and TRBJ2-2; 11 bases align to TRBD2. The CDR3 length is 14 residues. CDR1 DFQATT and CDR2 SNEGSKA come from the germline V gene (reference sequence). The CDR3 nucleotides read TGCAGTGCTTTTAGCGGGGGGGCCGCCGGGGAGCGGTTTTTT. Its translation: CSAFSGGAAGERFF.

This chain joins TRBV5-5 and TRBJ1-5; 8 bases are a match to TRBD1. Germline-derived CDR1 and CDR2 are SGHKS and YYEKEE (reference sequence). Trimming cost V 4 bases and J 1 base; bases outside gene matches: 7. CDR3 length equals 16 residues. This CDR3 is CASSTGGQGSNQPQHF. The CDR3, as DNA: TGTGCCAGCAGCACAGGGGGGCAGGGAAGCAATCAGCCCCAGCATTTT.

The chain is built from TRBV7-9 and TRBJ2-6; TRBD1 agrees at 7 bases. The J segment lost 2 bases and the V segment lost 4 bases, leaving 14 bases of the junction unmatched. The CDR3 consists of 19 residues. Germline assignment: CDR1 SEHNR and CDR2 FQNEAQ (reference sequence). CDR3 in amino acids: CASSWGTAKGIPGANVLTF. CDR3 nucleotides: TGTGCCAGCAGCTGGGGGACAGCAAAAGGCATCCCTGGGGCCAACGTCCTGACTTTC.

This clonotype was detected a few times. This chain links TRBV20-1 with TRBJ1-2; the D is unclear. This CDR3 has 12 residues. From germline, CDR1 is DFQATT and CDR2 SNEGSKA (reference sequence). Trimming pared 3 bases from V and 8 bases from J, leaving 13 bases between. The CDR3 loop reads CSASLFSGGYTF. The CDR3 region has the DNA TGCAGTGCTAGTTTATTCTCGGGGGGCTACACCTTC.

This clonotype has only a few counts. The rearrangement links TRBV7-2 to TRBJ2-3; D gene uncertain. This CDR3 spans 13 amino acids. Germline loops: CDR1 SGHTA, CDR2 FQGNSA. V gave up 7 bases and J gave up 4 bases, with 12 bases separating them. The CDR3: CASTIRSPDTQYF. CDR3 sequence (DNA): TGTGCCAGCACCATAAGGTCCCCAGATACGCAGTATTTT.

Of note for this clonotype: One end of the junction does not line up with germline, which may come from a read error. The chain has TRBV5-4 and TRBJ2-5, with D possibly being TRBD1 or TRBD2 (5 bases each). Germline CDR1 SGHNT, CDR2 YYREEE (reference sequence). This CDR3 is built from 16 residues. The CDR3 reads CASSPDGTRAREAQYF. In DNA, the CDR3 is TGTGCCAGCAGCCCTGATGGGACCAGAGCGAGAGAGGCCCAGTACTTC.

In its sample, this clonotype was seen once. V gene TRBV7-9 combines with J gene TRBJ2-2, with 7 bases that match TRBD1. The CDR3 extends over 17 amino acids. Trimming at V came to 0 bases and at J to 7 bases, leaving 11 bases not matched to a gene. Germline assignment: CDR1 SEHNR and CDR2 FQNEAQ (reference sequence). CDR3 DNA: TGTGCCAGCAGCTTAGCGGCTTTGGACAGGTTAGACGGGGAGCTGTTTTTT. Protein product: CASSLAALDRLDGELFF.

This clonotype was detected only once. This may stem from a read error, because a much larger clone lies one nucleotide away. The chain combines TRBV29-1 with TRBJ2-7, with D perhaps matching TRBD1 (5 bases). Germline V gives CDR1 SQVTM, CDR2 ANQGSEA. V shed 5 bases and J shed 2 bases, with 19 bases lying between them. The CDR3 sequence is 15 residues long. The CDR3 sequence: CSVNPGTGTTYEQYF. In DNA, the CDR3 is TGCAGCGTTAACCCTGGAACAGGAACCACCTACGAGCAGTACTTC.

V gene TRBV7-9 combines with J gene TRBJ1-5; maybe TRBD1 (6 bases). V lost 1 base and J lost 2, with 18 bases in between. This CDR3 has 18 residues. Germline V gives CDR1 SEHNR, CDR2 FQNEAQ (reference sequence). CDR3: CASSLVGGRAIGNQPQHF. In DNA, the CDR3 is TGTGCCAGCAGCTTAGTTGGGGGGCGCGCAATTGGCAATCAGCCCCAGCATTTT. The full variable domain, completed using reference TRBV7-9 and TRBJ1-5, is DTGVSQNPRHKITKRGQNVTFRCDPISEHNRLYWYRQTLGQGPEFLTYFQNEAQLEKSRLLSDRFSAERPKGSFSTLEIQRTEQGDSAMYLCASSLVGGRAIGNQPQHFGDGTRLSIL.

This clonotype was seen a handful of times. The chain uses TRBV7-9 and TRBJ1-1; 8 bases are a match to TRBD1. The germline gives CDR1 SEHNR, CDR2 FQNEAQ (reference sequence). The CDR3 covers 17 residues. The ends lost 6 bases at V and 5 bases at J; junction bases unmatched: 17. CDR3 bases: TGTGCCAGCAGAGGGAGGACAGGGAGTTCAGAGGAGACTGAAGCTTTCTTT. Its protein product is CASRGRTGSSEETEAFF. The whole variable domain, remainder taken from reference TRBV7-9 and TRBJ1-1, is DTGVSQNPRHKITKRGQNVTFRCDPISEHNRLYWYRQTLGQGPEFLTYFQNEAQLEKSRLLSDRFSAERPKGSFSTLEIQRTEQGDSAMYLCASRGRTGSSEETEAFFGQGTRLTVV.

The chain uses TRBV19 and TRBJ1-1, with D hard to call. The CDR3 loop spans 13 amino acids. V was pared by 2 bases and J by 2 bases, with 6 bases between. The germline V gene encodes CDR1 LNHDA and CDR2 SQIVND (reference sequence). In DNA, the CDR3 is TGTGCCAGTAGTATACAGGTAAACACTGAAGCTTTCTTT. Its protein is CASSIQVNTEAFF.

The chain combines TRBV4-2 with TRBJ2-7, with D perhaps TRBD2 (6 bases). The length of the CDR3 is 20 residues. V shed 2 bases and J shed 1 base, with 27 bases lying between them. The germline gives CDR1 LGHNA, CDR2 YNFKEQ. In DNA, the CDR3 is TGTGCCAGCAGCCAATCCGGGGGACGGTCCCCGGGAATGAAGTCCTACGAGCAGTACTTC. Translation: CASSQSGGRSPGMKSYEQYF.

The gene calls are TRBV6-1 and TRBJ2-3; D is unresolved. Per germline, CDR1 MNHNS and CDR2 SASEGT. V dropped 1 base and J dropped 6 bases, with 11 bases sitting between them. CDR3 length: 14 amino acids. This CDR3 reads CASSEVNIEDTQYF. The CDR3 bases are TGTGCCAGCAGTGAAGTGAATATAGAGGATACGCAGTATTTT.

The rearrangement links TRBV7-9 to TRBJ2-1, with D perhaps being TRBD1 or TRBD2 (5 bases each). Trimming removed 3 bases at V and 7 bases at J, with 13 bases between. The CDR3 spans 14 residues. CDR1 and CDR2 (germline): SEHNR, FQNEAQ (reference sequence). CDR3 loop: CASSLTGPGNEQFF. CDR3 in DNA: TGTGCCAGCAGCTTGACGGGACCAGGGAATGAGCAGTTCTTC.

The CDR3 coding sequence is TGCAGTGCTGAAGGACACCGAGCCTACAATGAGCAGTTCTTC. Translated: CSAEGHRAYNEQFF. The chain carries TRBV20-1 and TRBJ2-1, with a possible D match to TRBD1 (5 bases). CDR1 is DFQATT and CDR2 is SNEGSKA in the germline V gene (reference sequence). The CDR3 length is 14 residues. V lost 5 bases, J lost 2 bases, and 13 bases lay in between.

V usage is TRBV20-1 and J usage is TRBJ1-2, with 7 positions matching TRBD1. The V and J ends lost 2 bases and 6 bases, in that order; junction bases with no gene match: 6. This CDR3 has 13 residues. Germline-derived CDR1 and CDR2 are DFQATT and SNEGSKA (reference sequence). The CDR3 nucleotides read TGCAGTGCTAGAAATGGACAGGCGAATGGCTACACCTTC. It translates to CSARNGQANGYTF.

This sequence joins TRBV7-2 and TRBJ2-1; 7 positions agree with TRBD1. The CDR3 runs to 14 residues. Unmatched junction bases numbered 8, after V lost 5 bases and J lost 7 bases. Germline CDR1 is SGHTA and CDR2 is FQGNSA. The CDR3, as DNA: TGTGCCAGCAGCCGCGAGGGGGCTCTGAATGAGCAGTTCTTC. This codes for CASSREGALNEQFF.

The table lists this clonotype with a few counts. The chain couples TRBV6-5 to TRBJ2-1; D ambiguous. V gave up 4 bases and J gave up 10 bases, with 20 bases separating them. The CDR3 has 15 residues. CDR1 MNHEY and CDR2 SVGAGI come from the germline V gene. Here the CDR3 DNA reads TGTGCCAGCAGTTTCTCCGGACCCGTCTTCAAAGAGCAGTTCTTC. Its translation: CASSFSGPVFKEQFF.

The CDR3 spells CASSETVWSGYTF. Written as DNA, the CDR3 is TGTGCCAGCAGCGAGACAGTTTGGAGTGGCTACACCTTC. The V and J genes are TRBV7-2 and TRBJ1-2; D might be TRBD1 (5 bases). Trimming pared 5 bases from V and 7 bases from J, leaving 14 bases between. This CDR3 is built from 13 residues. CDR1 and CDR2 (germline): SGHTA, FQGNSA.

In the case of this clonotype: A read error may account for a junction end that differs from germline. The V gene is TRBV10-3, the J gene TRBJ2-1; possible D gene TRBD2, 6 bases. The CDR3 is 13 residues long. Germline CDR1 and CDR2: ENHRY and SYGVKD. The CDR3 loop reads CAIGEEGLNEQFF. Here the CDR3 DNA reads TGTGCCATCGGTGAGGAGGGACTGAATGAGCAGTTCTTC.

This clonotype has more than one count but fewer than ten. The chain employs TRBV4-1 and TRBJ2-1, with D uncertain. The CDR3 contains 14 residues. Trimming shortened V by 7 bases and J by 5 bases, and 15 bases separated the two germline ends. Germline V gene sequence: CDR1 MGHRA, CDR2 YSYEKL. CDR3 residues: CASTPSTVHNEQFF. The CDR3 DNA sequence: TGCGCCAGCACTCCGTCGACGGTTCACAATGAGCAGTTCTTC.

The rearrangement uses TRBV6-6 and TRBJ2-2; TRBD2 agrees at 11 bases. Germline V gives CDR1 MNHNY, CDR2 SVGAGI (reference sequence). The ends lost 2 bases at V and 7 bases at J; junction bases unmatched: 6. CDR3 length equals 16 residues. The CDR3 nucleotides read TGTGCCAGCAGTTACAGACTAGCGGGGTTTGGCGGGGAGCTGTTTTTT. Translation: CASSYRLAGFGGELFF.

The chain combines TRBV5-1 with TRBJ2-5; 9 bases line up with TRBD2. Trimming cost V 0 bases and J 2 bases; bases outside gene matches: 5. The germline gives CDR1 SGHRS, CDR2 YFSETQ. The CDR3 loop spans 16 amino acids. The chain's CDR3 is CASSLGSGGNQETQYF. The CDR3 nucleotides read TGCGCCAGCAGCTTGGGTAGCGGGGGAAATCAAGAGACCCAGTACTTC.

A word on this clonotype: Mismatch with germline at one junction end may stem from a read error. The chain carries TRBV6-6 and TRBJ1-2; 8 nucleotides match TRBD1. The CDR3 is made up of 15 amino acids. Germline CDR1 MNHNY, CDR2 SVGAGI (reference sequence). CDR3 sequence reads: CASRPGTGDNYGYTF. As DNA, the CDR3 is TGTGCCAGCAGACCCGGGACAGGCGATAACTACGGCTACACCTTC.